Below, one T cell receptor (beta chain) is given with its context. Which antigen it targets is not known. The input lacks base qualities; no much larger clone sits a single base away. The CDR1 and CDR2 encoded by the germline V gene are MDHEN and SYDVKM. The CDR3 covers 15 residues, taking in both the cysteine and the phenylalanine. Only the CDR3 portion is preserved as DNA: 45 bases, with reading frame beginning at the first base. Clipping removes 6 bases from V and 4 bases from J, with 5 as the unmatched junction base count. These data are taken from a study of blood T cell repertoires in COVID-19 (dated by TCRdb to the early 2020s). Background for the entire study: Samples covering the acute and convalescent phases of COVID-19 were provided by collaborators in the United States, Italy and Spain. The prospective study material was composed of cDNA or gDNA derived from T cells, B-cell-depleted T cells, or PBMCs. Deeply sampled blood TCRbeta repertoires from subjects exposed to, actively infected with, or recovered from COVID-19 were included in the dataset. The samples were drawn from the first 160 participants of the ongoing ImmuneRACE study and from over a thousand subjects provided by 6 global collaborators. Sample metadata almost always included a de-identified subject ID, COVID-19 status, age in years and sex. The repertoires were made available in a free public database intended to serve as a resource for research on the immune response to SARS-CoV-2. Where available, HLA class I and class II types were obtained from metadata supplied by the sample provider rather than from assay-based typing.

TCRbeta CDR3 regions were amplified from genomic DNA by means of the immunoSEQ Assay, a bias-controlled multiplex PCR. On the authors' methods: The number of nucleated cells in each sample was estimated by amplification of reference gene primers within the assay. To quantify the absolute abundance of each unique TCRbeta CDR3 rearrangement, sequence reads were collapsed and filtered. Productive Simpson clonality was computed per sample as the square root of Simpson's diversity index over productive rearrangements. Not all clones reach the TCRdb copy of this immuneACCESS table, which keeps in-frame sequences only. Checked studies attribute under half of the gap to unresolved V genes and leave the rest unexplained. V, J and clone size are those of that table, while D and trimming were read from the DNA. The sample data list 230,000 or so clones, and around 88% of these were observed just once. Roughly 14% of the sample comes from the top ten.

Study-wide conclusions, independent of this receptor: Clinical and demographic metadata were provided uncurated, with the amount varying by source and participant.

In the prospective study, participants were roughly 18 to 100 years old, resided in about two dozen geographic areas of the United States, and were enrolled through a virtual design. In the prospective study, cohorts were assigned on the basis of participant-reported clinical history obtained from a screening survey and a study questionnaire. Each participant in the prospective study had whole blood, serum and a nasopharyngeal or oropharyngeal swab collected by mobile phlebotomists. Over an approximately 2-month period, participants in the prospective study had the option of providing additional blood draws and questionnaires. Prospective study blood samples were shipped either frozen or at room temperature before DNA extraction.

Input material: PBMCs or T cells enriched from blood (not recorded which). The TCR was taken from a woman aged 45-59 years with acute COVID-19. Recombination connected TRBV28 to TRBJ1-6, and 8 junctional nucleotides match TRBD1. Read as DNA, the sequence is TGTGCCAGCAGCAAACGACAGGGGTATAATTCACCCCTCCACTTT. Its product reads: CASSKRQGYNSPLHF.